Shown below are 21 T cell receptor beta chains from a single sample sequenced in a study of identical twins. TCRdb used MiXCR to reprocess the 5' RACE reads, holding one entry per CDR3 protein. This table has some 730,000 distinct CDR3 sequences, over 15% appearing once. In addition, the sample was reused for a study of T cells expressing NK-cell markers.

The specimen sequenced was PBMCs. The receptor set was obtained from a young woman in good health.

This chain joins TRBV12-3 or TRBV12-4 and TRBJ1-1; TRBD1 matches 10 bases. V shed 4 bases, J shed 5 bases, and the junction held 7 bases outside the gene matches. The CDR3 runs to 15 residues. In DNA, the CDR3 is TGTGCCAGCAGTTCAACTGACAGGGGGCGGACTGAAGCTTTCTTT. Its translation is CASSSTDRGRTEAFF.

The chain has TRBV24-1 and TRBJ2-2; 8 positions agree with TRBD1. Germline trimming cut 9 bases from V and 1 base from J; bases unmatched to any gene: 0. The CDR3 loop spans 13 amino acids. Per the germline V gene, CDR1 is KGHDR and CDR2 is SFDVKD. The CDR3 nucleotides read TGTGCCACCGGGACAGGGAACACCGGGGAGCTGTTTTTT. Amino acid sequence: CATGTGNTGELFF.

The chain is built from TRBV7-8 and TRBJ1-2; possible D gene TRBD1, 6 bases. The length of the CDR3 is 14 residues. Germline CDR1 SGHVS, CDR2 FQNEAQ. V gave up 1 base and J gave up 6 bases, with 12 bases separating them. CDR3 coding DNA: TGTGCCAGCAGCTTAGATAGGCAGGGGAATGGCTACACCTTC. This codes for CASSLDRQGNGYTF.

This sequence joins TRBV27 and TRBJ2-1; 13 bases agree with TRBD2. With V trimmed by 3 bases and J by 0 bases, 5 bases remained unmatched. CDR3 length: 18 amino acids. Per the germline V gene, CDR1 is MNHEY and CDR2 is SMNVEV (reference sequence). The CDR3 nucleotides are TGTGCCAGCAGTTTGTTACTAGCGGGGGGGTCCTCCTACAATGAGCAGTTCTTC. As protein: CASSLLLAGGSSYNEQFF.

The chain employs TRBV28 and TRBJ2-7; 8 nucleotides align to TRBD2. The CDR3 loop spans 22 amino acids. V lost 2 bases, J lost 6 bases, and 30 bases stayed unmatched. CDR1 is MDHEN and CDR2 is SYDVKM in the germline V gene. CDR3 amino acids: CASSLASGGRLFLGTFRPEQYF. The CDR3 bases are TGTGCCAGCAGTTTAGCCAGCGGGGGACGACTTTTCCTAGGTACCTTTCGCCCCGAGCAGTACTTC.

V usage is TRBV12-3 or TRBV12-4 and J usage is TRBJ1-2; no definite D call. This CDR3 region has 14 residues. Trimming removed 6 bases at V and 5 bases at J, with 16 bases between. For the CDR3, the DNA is TGTGCCAGCAGCCCCAACTGGGGTTTGTATGGCTACACCTTC. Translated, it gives CASSPNWGLYGYTF.

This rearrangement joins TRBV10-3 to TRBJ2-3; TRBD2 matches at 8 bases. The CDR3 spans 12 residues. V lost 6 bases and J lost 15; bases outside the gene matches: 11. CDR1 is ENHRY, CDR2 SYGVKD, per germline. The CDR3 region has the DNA TGTGCCATCAGGGGGGCGGAGACTAGCGACTATTTT. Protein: CAIRGAETSDYF.

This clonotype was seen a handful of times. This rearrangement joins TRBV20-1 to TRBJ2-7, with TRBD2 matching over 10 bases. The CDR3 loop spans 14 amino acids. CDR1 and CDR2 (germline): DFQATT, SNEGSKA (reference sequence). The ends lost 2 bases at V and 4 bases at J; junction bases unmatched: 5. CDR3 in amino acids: CSARLAGVSYEQYF. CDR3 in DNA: TGCAGTGCTAGACTAGCGGGAGTTTCGTACGAGCAGTACTTC.

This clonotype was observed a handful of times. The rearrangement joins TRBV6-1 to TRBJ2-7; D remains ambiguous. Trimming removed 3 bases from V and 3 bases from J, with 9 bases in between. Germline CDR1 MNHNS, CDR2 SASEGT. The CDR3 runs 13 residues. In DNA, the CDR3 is TGTGCCAGCAGTGACGTGACCAACTACGAGCAGTACTTC. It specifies CASSDVTNYEQYF.

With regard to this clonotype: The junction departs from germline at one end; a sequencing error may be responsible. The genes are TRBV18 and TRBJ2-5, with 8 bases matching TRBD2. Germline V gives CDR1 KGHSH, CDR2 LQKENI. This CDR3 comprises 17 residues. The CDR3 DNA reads TGTGCCAGCTCGCCACCCTCGGGACTAGATTTTGGAGAGACCCAGTACTTC. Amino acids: CASSPPSGLDFGETQYF.

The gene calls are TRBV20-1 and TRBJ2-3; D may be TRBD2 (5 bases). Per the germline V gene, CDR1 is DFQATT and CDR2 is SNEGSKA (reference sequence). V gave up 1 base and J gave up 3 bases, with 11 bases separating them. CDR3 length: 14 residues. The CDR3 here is CSARGDGRTDTQYF. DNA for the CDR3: TGCAGTGCTAGAGGGGATGGGAGAACAGATACGCAGTATTTT.

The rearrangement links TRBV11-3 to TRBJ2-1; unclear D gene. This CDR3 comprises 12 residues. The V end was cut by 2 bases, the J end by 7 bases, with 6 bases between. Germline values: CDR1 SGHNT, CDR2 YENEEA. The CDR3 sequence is CASSLNQNEQFF. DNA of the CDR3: TGTGCCAGCAGCTTAAACCAAAATGAGCAGTTCTTC.

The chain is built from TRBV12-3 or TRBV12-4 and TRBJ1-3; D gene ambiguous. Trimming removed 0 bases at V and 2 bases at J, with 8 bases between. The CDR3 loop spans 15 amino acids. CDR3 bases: TGTGCCAGCAGTTTAGCGAGGGTTGCTGGAAACACCATATATTTT. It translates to CASSLARVAGNTIYF.

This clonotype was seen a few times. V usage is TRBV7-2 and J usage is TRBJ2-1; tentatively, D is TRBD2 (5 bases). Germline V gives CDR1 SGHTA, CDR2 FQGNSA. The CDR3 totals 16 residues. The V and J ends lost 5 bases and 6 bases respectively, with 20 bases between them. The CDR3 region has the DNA TGTGCCAGCAGCCCCTATACAGTTCAGGCGGGCAATGAGCAGTTCTTC. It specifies CASSPYTVQAGNEQFF.

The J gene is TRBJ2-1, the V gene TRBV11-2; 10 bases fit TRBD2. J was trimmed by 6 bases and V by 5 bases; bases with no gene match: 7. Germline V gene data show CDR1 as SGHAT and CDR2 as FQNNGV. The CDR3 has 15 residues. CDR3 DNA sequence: TGTGCCAGCAGCCTGGGACTAGCGAGTAGCAATGAGCAGTTCTTC. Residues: CASSLGLASSNEQFF.

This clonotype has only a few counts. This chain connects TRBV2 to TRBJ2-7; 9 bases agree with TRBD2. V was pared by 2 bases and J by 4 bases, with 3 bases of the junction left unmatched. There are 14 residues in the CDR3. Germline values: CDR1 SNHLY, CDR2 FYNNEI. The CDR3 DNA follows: TGTGCCAGCAGTGAACTAGCGGGACTATACGAGCAGTACTTC. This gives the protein CASSELAGLYEQYF.

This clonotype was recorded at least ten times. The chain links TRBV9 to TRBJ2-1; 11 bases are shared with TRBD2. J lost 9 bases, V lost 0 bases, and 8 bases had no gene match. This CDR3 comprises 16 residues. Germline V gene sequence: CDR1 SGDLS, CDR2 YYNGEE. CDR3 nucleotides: TGTGCCAGCAGCGTAGAGACTAGCGGGGTAATAGGTGAGCAGTTCTTC. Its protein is CASSVETSGVIGEQFF.

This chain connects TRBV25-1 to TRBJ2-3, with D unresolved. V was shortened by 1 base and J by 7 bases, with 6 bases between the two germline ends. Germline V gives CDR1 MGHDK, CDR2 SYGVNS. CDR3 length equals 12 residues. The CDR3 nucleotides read TGTGCCAGCAGTGAATCCCCCCATACGCAGTATTTT. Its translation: CASSESPHTQYF.

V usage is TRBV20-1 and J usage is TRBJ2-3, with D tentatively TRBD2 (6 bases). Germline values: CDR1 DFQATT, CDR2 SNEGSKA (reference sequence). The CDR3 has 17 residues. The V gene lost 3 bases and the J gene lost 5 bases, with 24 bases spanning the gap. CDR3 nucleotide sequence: TGCAGTGCTAGGAACCCTACGACTAGTGGTTATGGAGATACGCAGTATTTT. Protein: CSARNPTTSGYGDTQYF.

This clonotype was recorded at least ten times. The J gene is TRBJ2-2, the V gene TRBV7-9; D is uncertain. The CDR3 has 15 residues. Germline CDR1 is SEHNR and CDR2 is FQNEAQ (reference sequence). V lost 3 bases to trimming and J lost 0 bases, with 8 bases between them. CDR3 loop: CASSFETANTGELFF. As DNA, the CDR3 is TGTGCCAGCAGCTTTGAAACAGCGAACACCGGGGAGCTGTTTTTT.

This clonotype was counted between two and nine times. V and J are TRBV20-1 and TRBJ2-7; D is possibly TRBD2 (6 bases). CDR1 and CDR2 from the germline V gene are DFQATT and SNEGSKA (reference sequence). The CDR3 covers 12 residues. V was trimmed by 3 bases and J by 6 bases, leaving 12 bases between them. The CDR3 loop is CSASRLDTEQYF. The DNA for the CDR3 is TGCAGTGCTAGCCGACTAGACACCGAGCAGTACTTC.